The rows below give T cell receptor beta chains drawn from one sample of a study of blood T cell repertoires in COVID-19. Repertoires were generated with immunoSEQ multiplex PCR, while TCRdb's copy carries only in-frame clones and drops some. The table has about 160,000 clones, almost 85% seen once; the top ten hold 7.7%. Specimen: peripheral blood. The receptors come from a middle-aged man who had recovered from COVID-19. CDR3s include the opening cysteine and the closing phenylalanine or tryptophan. A D gene is named only where the DNA matches it firmly. Where a row states a size, it is once, few, many or the class of an expanded clone; other rows omit it.

TRBJ1-1 TRBD1 . TRBV10-3 TGTGCCATCAGTGGGACAGGGGTTTTAACTGAAGCTTTCTTT CAISGTGVLTEAFF
TRBJ2-1 TRBD1 few TRBV29-1 TGCAGCGTTGTGGGGACAGTCAATGAGCAGTTCTTC CSVVGTVNEQFF
TRBJ2-3 . few TRBV28 TGTGCCAGCAGTCCCCATCCCACGTTGGGCCCAGATACGCAGTATTTT CASSPHPTLGPDTQYF
TRBJ2-7 . . TRBV30 TGTGCCTGGAGCATAGGCGGGGGCCGCTCCTACGAGCAGTACTTC CAWSIGGGRSYEQYF
TRBJ2-7 TRBD1 few TRBV19 TGTGCCAGTAGTATTGGGACAGGGACCTACGAGCAGTACTTC CASSIGTGTYEQYF
TRBJ1-1 . . TRBV7-2 TGTGCCAGCAGCTTAAGTGGGAGGGGATACATGAACACTGAAGCTTTCTTT CASSLSGRGYMNTEAFF
TRBJ1-6 . . TRBV4-3 TGCGCCAGCAGCCAAGTGGGGGTGATGGGGGGCTCCTATAATTCACCCCTCCACTTT CASSQVGVMGGSYNSPLHF
TRBJ1-6 . . TRBV6-1 TGTGCCAGCACGGGACATGATAATTCACCCCTCCACTTT CASTGHDNSPLHF
TRBJ2-3 . . TRBV3-1/TRBV3-2 TGTGCCAGCAGCTGTAGGGGGCGCGGGGGCACAGATACGCAGTATTTT CASSCRGRGGTDTQYF
TRBJ1-2 TRBD1 . TRBV6-5 TGTGCCAGCAGTTACACGGACAGGGGTGGGTATGGCTACACCTTC CASSYTDRGGYGYTF
TRBJ2-7 TRBD1 . TRBV5-4 TGTGCCAGCAGGACGACAGGGGACGGCTACGAGCAGTACTTC CASRTTGDGYEQYF
TRBJ1-6 . . TRBV27 TGTGCCAGCAGTTTATCACATGGGGCGCGCTCCTATAATTCACCCCTCCACTTT CASSLSHGARSYNSPLHF
TRBJ1-2 . . TRBV30 TGTGCCTGGAGTTTCCCCCGAGGCAGGGGAAACTATGGCTACACCTTC CAWSFPRGRGNYGYTF
TRBJ2-7 . . TRBV7-9 TGTGCCAGCAGCTTCCCCCGCTCCTACGAGCAGTACTTC CASSFPRSYEQYF
TRBJ2-7 TRBD2 . TRBV7-2 TGTGCCAGCAGCTTAAGGACTAGCGGTTCCTACGAGCAGTACTTC CASSLRTSGSYEQYF
TRBJ2-1 TRBD2 . TRBV18 TGTGCCAGCTCCAGGGGGACTAGCCTTGACAATGAGCAGTTCTTC CASSRGTSLDNEQFF
TRBJ2-1 TRBD2 . TRBV27 TGTGCCAGCCAAGACAGGACTAGCCCGAGGGGTGAGCAGTTCTTC CASQDRTSPRGEQFF
TRBJ2-1 TRBD2 . TRBV5-8 TGTGCCAGCAGCCCTCGCACGACTAGCGTAAATGAGCAGTTCTTC CASSPRTTSVNEQFF
TRBJ2-3 TRBD2 . TRBV29-1 TGCAGCGTTGAAGATAGACGGCGGGGGGGCGCAGATACGCAGTATTTT CSVEDRRRGGADTQYF
TRBJ2-3 TRBD2 . TRBV13 TGTGCCAGCAGCCCCGGGACTAGGGGGGAAACGCAGTATTTT CASSPGTRGETQYF
TRBJ2-2 TRBD2 . TRBV9 TGTGCCAGCAGCGCCGGGACTAGCTTGAACACCGGGGAGCTGTTTTTT CASSAGTSLNTGELFF
TRBJ1-5 . . TRBV11-2 TGTGCCAGCAGCCCTCTGGGGGGGAGAGGTCAGCCCCAGCATTTT CASSPLGGRGQPQHF
TRBJ2-5 TRBD2 . TRBV6-4 TGTGCCAGCAGCCCCCGGATGGGGGGGAGGGAGACCCAGTACTTC CASSPRMGGRETQYF
TRBJ2-1 TRBD2 . TRBV7-2 TGTGCCAGCAGCTTGGCCGCGGGGGGCAATGAGCAGTTCTTC CASSLAAGGNEQFF
TRBJ1-4 TRBD1 once TRBV5-1 TGCGCCAGCAGCAGCCGCATGACAGGGCCTACGGATGAAAAACTGTTTTTT CASSSRMTGPTDEKLFF
TRBJ2-7 . . TRBV11-3 TGTGCCAGCAGCTTAGATGGCTACGGGGTGGGGTACGAGCAGTACTTC CASSLDGYGVGYEQYF
TRBJ2-5 . . TRBV7-2 TGTGCCAGCAGCTTAACGAGTCAGGGTGAGACCCAGTACTTC CASSLTSQGETQYF
TRBJ2-7 TRBD2 few TRBV15 TGTGCCACCAGCAGAGATCGGGGGGGGTCCTACGAGCAGTACTTC CATSRDRGGSYEQYF
TRBJ2-5 . . TRBV27 TGTGCCAGCAGTTTAACACCCGAGACCCAGTACTTC CASSLTPETQYF
TRBJ1-2 . once TRBV3-1/TRBV3-2 TGTGCCAGCAGCCTGTCTCCGGACGGGAGGGGTGGCTACACCTTC CASSLSPDGRGGYTF